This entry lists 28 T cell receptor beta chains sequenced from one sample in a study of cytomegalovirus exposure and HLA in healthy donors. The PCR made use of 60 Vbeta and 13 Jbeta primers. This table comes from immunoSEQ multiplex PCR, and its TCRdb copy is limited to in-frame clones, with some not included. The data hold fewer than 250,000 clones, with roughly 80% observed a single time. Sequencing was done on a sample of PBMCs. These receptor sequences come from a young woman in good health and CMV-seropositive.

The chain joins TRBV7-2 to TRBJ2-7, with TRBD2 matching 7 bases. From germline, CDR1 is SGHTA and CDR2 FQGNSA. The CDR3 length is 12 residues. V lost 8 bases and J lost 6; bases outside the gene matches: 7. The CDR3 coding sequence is TGTGCCAGCTCCCGAGCGGGACGCGAGCAGTACTTC. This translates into CASSRAGREQYF.

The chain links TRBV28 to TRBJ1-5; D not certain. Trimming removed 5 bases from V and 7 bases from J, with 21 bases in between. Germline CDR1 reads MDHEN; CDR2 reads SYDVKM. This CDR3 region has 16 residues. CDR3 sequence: CASSLSPIGSRQPQHF. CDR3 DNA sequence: TGTGCCAGCAGTCTCTCCCCCATTGGCTCTAGACAGCCCCAGCATTTT.

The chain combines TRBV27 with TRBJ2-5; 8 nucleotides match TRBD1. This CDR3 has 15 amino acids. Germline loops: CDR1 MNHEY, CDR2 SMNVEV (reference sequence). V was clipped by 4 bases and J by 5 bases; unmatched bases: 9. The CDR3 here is CASSSQQGVVETQYF. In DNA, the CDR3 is TGTGCCAGCAGTTCGCAACAGGGGGTCGTGGAGACCCAGTACTTC.

The CDR3 region has the DNA TGTGCCTTCCAACCCGGACACGGCTATGGCTACACCTTC. Translation: CAFQPGHGYGYTF. This chain links TRBV2 with TRBJ1-2; D perhaps matches TRBD1 (5 bases). CDR3 length equals 13 residues. In germline, CDR1 is SNHLY, CDR2 FYNNEI. V was shortened by 11 bases and J by 4 bases, with 17 bases between the two germline ends.

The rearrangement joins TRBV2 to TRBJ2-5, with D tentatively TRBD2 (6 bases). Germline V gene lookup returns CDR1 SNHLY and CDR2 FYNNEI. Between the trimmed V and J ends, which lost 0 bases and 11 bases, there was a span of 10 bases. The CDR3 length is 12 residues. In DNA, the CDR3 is TGTGCCAGCAGTGAAGCGGGAGGCCCTCAGTACTTC. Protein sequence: CASSEAGGPQYF.

The CDR3 sequence: CASSLAWQGNTEAFF. CDR3 DNA: TGCGCCAGCAGCTTGGCATGGCAGGGGAACACTGAAGCTTTCTTT. The V and J genes are TRBV5-1 and TRBJ1-1; D perhaps matches TRBD1 (5 bases). This CDR3 spans 15 amino acids. V was shortened by 0 bases and J by 1 base, with 10 bases between the two germline ends. Germline V gives CDR1 SGHRS, CDR2 YFSETQ.

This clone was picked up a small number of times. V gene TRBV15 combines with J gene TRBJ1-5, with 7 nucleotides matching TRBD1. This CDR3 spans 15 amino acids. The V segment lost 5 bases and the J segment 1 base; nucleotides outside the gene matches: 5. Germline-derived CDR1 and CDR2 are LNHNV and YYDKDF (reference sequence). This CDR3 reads CATSQGGRSNQPQHF. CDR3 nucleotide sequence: TGTGCCACCAGCCAGGGGGGACGGAGCAATCAGCCCCAGCATTTT.

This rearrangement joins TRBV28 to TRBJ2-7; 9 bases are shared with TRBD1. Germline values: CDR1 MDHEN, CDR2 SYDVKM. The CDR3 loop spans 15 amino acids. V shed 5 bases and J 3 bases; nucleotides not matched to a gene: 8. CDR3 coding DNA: TGTGCCAGCAGTCCTCGACCGGGACAGGGCTACGAGCAGTACTTC. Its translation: CASSPRPGQGYEQYF.

The CDR3 loop reads CAIMPGINSNEQFF. The CDR3 DNA reads TGTGCCATCATGCCGGGAATAAACAGTAATGAGCAGTTCTTC. The chain joins TRBV10-3 to TRBJ2-1; tentative D call: TRBD2 (5 bases). The V end was cut by 7 bases, the J end by 7 bases, with 17 bases between. The V gene's germline CDR1 is ENHRY and CDR2 SYGVKD. This CDR3 region has 14 residues.

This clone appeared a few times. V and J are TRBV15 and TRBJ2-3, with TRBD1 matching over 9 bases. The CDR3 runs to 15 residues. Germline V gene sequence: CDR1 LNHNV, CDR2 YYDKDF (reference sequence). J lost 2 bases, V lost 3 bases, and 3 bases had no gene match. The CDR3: CATSRGQGDTDTQYF. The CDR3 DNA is TGTGCCACCAGCAGGGGACAGGGCGACACAGATACGCAGTATTTT.

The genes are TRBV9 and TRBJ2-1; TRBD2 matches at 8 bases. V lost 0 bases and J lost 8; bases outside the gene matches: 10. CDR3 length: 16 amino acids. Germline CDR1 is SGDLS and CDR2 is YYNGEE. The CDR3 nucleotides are TGTGCCAGCAGCGTAGACCCAGCGGGAGTGTTAGATGAGCAGTTCTTC. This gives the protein CASSVDPAGVLDEQFF.

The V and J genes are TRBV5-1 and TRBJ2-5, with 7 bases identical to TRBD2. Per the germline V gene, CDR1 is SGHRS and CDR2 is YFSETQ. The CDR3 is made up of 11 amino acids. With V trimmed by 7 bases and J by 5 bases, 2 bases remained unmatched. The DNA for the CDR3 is TGCGCCAGCCTGGGGGGGGAGACCCAGTACTTC. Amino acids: CASLGGETQYF.

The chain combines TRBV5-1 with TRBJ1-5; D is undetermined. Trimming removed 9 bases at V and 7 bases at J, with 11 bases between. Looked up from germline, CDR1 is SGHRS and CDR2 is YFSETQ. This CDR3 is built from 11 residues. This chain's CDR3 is CAKRRYQPQHF. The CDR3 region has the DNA TGCGCCAAACGGAGGTACCAGCCCCAGCATTTT.

The CDR3 loop is CATSAGTRGTDTQYF. The CDR3 bases are TGTGCCACCAGCGCCGGGACTAGGGGCACAGATACGCAGTATTTT. This sequence joins TRBV15 and TRBJ2-3; 8 bases map to TRBD2. After removal of 5 bases from V and 1 base from J, the junction contained 5 bases not matched to a gene. The CDR3 is 15 amino acids. Per the germline V gene, CDR1 is LNHNV and CDR2 is YYDKDF (reference sequence).

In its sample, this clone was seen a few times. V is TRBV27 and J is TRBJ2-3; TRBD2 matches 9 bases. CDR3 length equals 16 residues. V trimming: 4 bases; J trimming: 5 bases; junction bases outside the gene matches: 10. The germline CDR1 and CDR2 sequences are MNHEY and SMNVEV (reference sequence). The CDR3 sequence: CASSWSSGKAKDTQYF. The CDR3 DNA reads TGTGCCAGCAGTTGGTCTAGCGGGAAGGCGAAAGATACGCAGTATTTT.

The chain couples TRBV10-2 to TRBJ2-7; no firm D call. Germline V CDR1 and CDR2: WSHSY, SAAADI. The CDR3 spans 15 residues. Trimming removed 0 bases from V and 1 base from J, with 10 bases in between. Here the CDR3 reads CASSESIEASYEQYF. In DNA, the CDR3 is TGCGCCAGCAGTGAGTCGATCGAGGCATCCTACGAGCAGTACTTC.

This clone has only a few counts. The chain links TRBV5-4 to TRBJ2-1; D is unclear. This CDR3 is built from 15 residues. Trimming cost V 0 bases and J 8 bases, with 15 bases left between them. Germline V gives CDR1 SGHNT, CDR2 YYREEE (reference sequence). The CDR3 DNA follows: TGTGCCAGCAGCTTGGTAGCTGCCCCGAGGCATGAGCAGTTCTTC. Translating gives CASSLVAAPRHEQFF.

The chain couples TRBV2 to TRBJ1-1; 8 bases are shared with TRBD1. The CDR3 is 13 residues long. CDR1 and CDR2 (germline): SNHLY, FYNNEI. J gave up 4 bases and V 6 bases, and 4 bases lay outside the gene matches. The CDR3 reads CASRGQGVTEAFF. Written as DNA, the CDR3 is TGTGCCAGCAGAGGACAGGGAGTCACTGAAGCTTTCTTT.

CDR3 in amino acids: CASSYSGGEGSGYTF. The CDR3 coding sequence is TGTGCCAGCAGTTACTCCGGCGGGGAGGGTTCTGGCTACACCTTC. The V gene is TRBV6-5, the J gene TRBJ1-2; D gene ambiguous. CDR1 is MNHEY, CDR2 SVGAGI, per germline. The CDR3 contains 15 residues. V dropped 0 bases and J dropped 7 bases, with 15 bases sitting between them.

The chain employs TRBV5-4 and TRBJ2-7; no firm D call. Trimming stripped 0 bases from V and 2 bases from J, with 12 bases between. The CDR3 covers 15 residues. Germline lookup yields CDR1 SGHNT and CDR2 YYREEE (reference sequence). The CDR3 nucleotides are TGTGCCAGCAGCTTGGGTGGCAGGATGACCTACGAGCAGTACTTC. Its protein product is CASSLGGRMTYEQYF.

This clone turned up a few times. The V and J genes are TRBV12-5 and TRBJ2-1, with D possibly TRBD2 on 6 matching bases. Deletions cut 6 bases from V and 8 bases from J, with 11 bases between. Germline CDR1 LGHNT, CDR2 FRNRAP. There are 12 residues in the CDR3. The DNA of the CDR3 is TGTGCTAGTGGCACTCCGGGAGATGAGCAGTTCTTC. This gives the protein CASGTPGDEQFF.

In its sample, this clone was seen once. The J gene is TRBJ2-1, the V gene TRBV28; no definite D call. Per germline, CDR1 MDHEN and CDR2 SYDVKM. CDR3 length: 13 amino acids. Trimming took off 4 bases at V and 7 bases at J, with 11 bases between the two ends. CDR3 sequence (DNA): TGTGCCAGCAGTTCCCGACTTTCTAATGAGCAGTTCTTC. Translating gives CASSSRLSNEQFF.

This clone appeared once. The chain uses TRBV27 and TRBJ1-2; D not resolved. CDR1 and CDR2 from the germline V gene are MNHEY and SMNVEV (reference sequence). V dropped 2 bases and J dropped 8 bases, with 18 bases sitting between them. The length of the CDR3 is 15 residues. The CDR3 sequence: CASSLTRDLGVGYTF. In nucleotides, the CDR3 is TGTGCCAGCAGTTTAACTAGGGATCTCGGTGTCGGCTACACCTTC.

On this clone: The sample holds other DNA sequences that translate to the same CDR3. CDR3 sequence: CASSPSGYEQYF. CDR3 nucleotide sequence: TGCGCCAGCAGCCCCTCGGGGTACGAGCAGTACTTC. The genes are TRBV5-1 and TRBJ2-7, with D possibly TRBD2 on 5 matching bases. Germline-derived CDR1 and CDR2 are SGHRS and YFSETQ. V shed 4 bases and J shed 4 bases, with 9 bases lying between them. This CDR3 has 12 amino acids. Looking up the rest from reference TRBV5-1 and TRBJ2-7 gives the full variable domain: KAGVTQTPRYLIKTRGQQVTLSCSPISGHRSVSWYQQTPGQGLQFLFEYFSETQRNKGNFPGRFSGRQFSNSRSEMNVSTLELGDSALYLCASSPSGYEQYFGPGTRLTVT.

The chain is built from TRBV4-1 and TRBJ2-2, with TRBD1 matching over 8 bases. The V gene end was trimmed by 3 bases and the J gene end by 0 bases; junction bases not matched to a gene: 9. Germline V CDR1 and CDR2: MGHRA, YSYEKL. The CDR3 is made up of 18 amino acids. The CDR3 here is CASSQGTETGANTGELFF. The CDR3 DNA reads TGCGCCAGCAGCCAGGGCACTGAGACAGGGGCGAACACCGGGGAGCTGTTTTTT.

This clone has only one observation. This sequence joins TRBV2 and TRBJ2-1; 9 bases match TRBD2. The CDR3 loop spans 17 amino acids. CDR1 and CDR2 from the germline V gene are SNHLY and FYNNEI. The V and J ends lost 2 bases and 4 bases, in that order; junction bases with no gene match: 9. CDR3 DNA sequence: TGTGCCAGCAGTGAACTGGCCGCGCTAGCGGGGTACAATGAGCAGTTCTTC. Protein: CASSELAALAGYNEQFF. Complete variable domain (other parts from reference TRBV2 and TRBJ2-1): EPEVTQTPSHQVTQMGQEVILRCVPISNHLYFYWYRQILGQKVEFLVSFYNNEISEKSEIFDDQFSVERPDGSNFTLKIRSTKLEDSAMYFCASSELAALAGYNEQFFGPGTRLTVL.

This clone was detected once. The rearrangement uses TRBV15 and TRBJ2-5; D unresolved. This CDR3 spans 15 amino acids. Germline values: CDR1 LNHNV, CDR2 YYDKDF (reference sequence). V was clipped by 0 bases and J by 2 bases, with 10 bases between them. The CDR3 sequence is CATSRDYSSQETQYF. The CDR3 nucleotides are TGTGCCACCAGCAGAGACTACTCTAGTCAAGAGACCCAGTACTTC.

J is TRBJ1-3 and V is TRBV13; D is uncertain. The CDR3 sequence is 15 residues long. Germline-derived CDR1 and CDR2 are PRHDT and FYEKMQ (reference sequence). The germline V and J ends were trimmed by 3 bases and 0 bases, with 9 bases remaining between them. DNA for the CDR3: TGTGCCAGCAGCTTCGGACTGAGCTCTGGAAACACCATATATTTT. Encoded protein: CASSFGLSSGNTIYF. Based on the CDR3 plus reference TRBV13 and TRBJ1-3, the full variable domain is AAGVIQSPRHLIKEKRETATLKCYPIPRHDTVYWYQQGPGQDPQFLISFYEKMQSDKGSIPDRFSAQQFSDYHSELNMSSLELGDSALYFCASSFGLSSGNTIYFGEGSWLTVV.